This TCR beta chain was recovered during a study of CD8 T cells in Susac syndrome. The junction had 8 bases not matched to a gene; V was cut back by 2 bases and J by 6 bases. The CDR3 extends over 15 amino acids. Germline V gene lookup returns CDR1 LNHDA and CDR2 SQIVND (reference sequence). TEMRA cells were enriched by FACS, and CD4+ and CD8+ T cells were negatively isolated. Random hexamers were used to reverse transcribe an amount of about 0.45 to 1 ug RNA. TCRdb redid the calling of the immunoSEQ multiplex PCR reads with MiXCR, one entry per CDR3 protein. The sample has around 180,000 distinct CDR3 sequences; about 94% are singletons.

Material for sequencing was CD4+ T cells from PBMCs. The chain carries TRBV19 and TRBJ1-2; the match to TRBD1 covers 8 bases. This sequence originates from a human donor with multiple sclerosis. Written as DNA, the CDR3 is TGTGCCAGTAGTATACCCCTAGCCAGGGGGCATGGCTACACCTTC. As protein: CASSIPLARGHGYTF.